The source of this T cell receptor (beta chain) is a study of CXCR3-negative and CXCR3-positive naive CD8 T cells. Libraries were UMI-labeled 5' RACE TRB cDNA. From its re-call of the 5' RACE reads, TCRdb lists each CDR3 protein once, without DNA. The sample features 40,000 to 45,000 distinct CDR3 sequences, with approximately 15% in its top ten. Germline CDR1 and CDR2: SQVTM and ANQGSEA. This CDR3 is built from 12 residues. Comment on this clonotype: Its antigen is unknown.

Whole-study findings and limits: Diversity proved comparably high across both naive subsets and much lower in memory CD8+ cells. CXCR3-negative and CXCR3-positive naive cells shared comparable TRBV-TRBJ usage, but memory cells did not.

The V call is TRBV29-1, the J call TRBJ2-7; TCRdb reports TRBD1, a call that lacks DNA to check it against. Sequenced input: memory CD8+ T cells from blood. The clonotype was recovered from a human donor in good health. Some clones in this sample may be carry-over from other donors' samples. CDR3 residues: CSVEEGGYEQYF.